Presented here are 27 T cell receptor beta chains from one specimen sequenced in a study of blood T cells in healthy people across ages. A second PCR, run for roughly 7 to 12 cycles, used a sample-barcoded 5' primer plus a J-beta primer mix. From the 5' RACE reads, TCRdb called clonotypes with MiXCR, one entry per CDR3 protein. The data contain roughly 790,000 distinct CDR3 sequences, around 46% of them singletons. The sample taken for sequencing was blood. All receptors come from a woman aged 55-75 years in good health.

V and J are TRBV16 and TRBJ1-2; D may be TRBD1 (6 bases). Trimming shortened V by 5 bases and J by 4 bases, and 8 bases separated the two germline ends. The CDR3 contains 12 residues. CDR1 is KGHSY and CDR2 is FQNENV in the germline V gene. The CDR3 DNA follows: TGTGCCAGCAGCGGGGACATCTATGGCTACACCTTC. This sequence encodes CASSGDIYGYTF.

J is TRBJ2-3 and V is TRBV20-1; TRBD2 matches at 10 bases. The trim removed 6 bases at V and 2 bases at J, leaving 8 bases unmatched. This CDR3 spans 15 amino acids. Germline CDR1 and CDR2: DFQATT and SNEGSKA (reference sequence). The DNA for the CDR3 is TGCAGTGCCAGGACTAGCGGAGAGACCACAGATACGCAGTATTTT. Translated, it gives CSARTSGETTDTQYF.

This clonotype was detected a few times. This chain connects TRBV5-4 to TRBJ2-1; possibly TRBD2 for D (6 bases). V lost 4 bases and J 10 bases, leaving 18 bases between the germline ends. This CDR3 is built from 14 residues. Germline V lookup: CDR1 SGHNT, CDR2 YYREEE (reference sequence). The CDR3 DNA reads TGTGCCAGCAGCGACGGGACTCACCAAGAGGAGCAGTTCTTC. Its translation: CASSDGTHQEEQFF.

The V gene is TRBV2, the J gene TRBJ1-1; D gene ambiguous. This CDR3 spans 15 amino acids. The V and J ends lost 0 bases and 1 base respectively, with 9 bases between them. Germline V gene data show CDR1 as SNHLY and CDR2 as FYNNEI. CDR3 coding DNA: TGTGCCAGCAGTGAAGCCGAGGAACCGAACACTGAAGCTTTCTTT. Protein: CASSEAEEPNTEAFF.

The chain has TRBV9 and TRBJ2-3, with a possible D match to TRBD2 (5 bases). The V end lost 0 bases, the J end lost 2 bases, and 10 bases lay between the germline ends. The CDR3 sequence is 15 residues long. In germline, CDR1 is SGDLS, CDR2 YYNGEE. The chain's CDR3 is CASSVGTVFTDTQYF. The CDR3 bases are TGTGCCAGCAGCGTAGGGACTGTATTCACAGATACGCAGTATTTT.

This clonotype has just one count. This chain connects TRBV7-8 to TRBJ2-3; TRBD1 aligns across 10 bases. Trimming removed 1 base from V and 3 bases from J; junction bases left unmatched: 10. The CDR3 extends over 18 amino acids. Germline V gene sequence: CDR1 SGHVS, CDR2 FQNEAQ. CDR3 sequence (DNA): TGTGCCAGCAGCTTAGGGGACAGGGGCACTTGGGCGACAGATACGCAGTATTTT. Encoded protein: CASSLGDRGTWATDTQYF.

This chain uses TRBV12-3 or TRBV12-4 with TRBJ2-3; D may match TRBD1 or TRBD2 (6 bases each). This CDR3 has 17 amino acids. V gave up 8 bases and J gave up 0 bases, with 21 bases separating them. CDR3 residues: CASLKREGGFSTDTQYF. The CDR3 DNA is TGTGCCAGCCTAAAGCGAGAGGGGGGTTTTAGCACAGATACGCAGTATTTT.

V usage is TRBV3-1 and J usage is TRBJ2-3; D unclear. The germline gives CDR1 LGHDT, CDR2 YNNKEL (reference sequence). CDR3 length equals 13 residues. The V and J ends lost 4 bases and 8 bases respectively, with 13 bases between them. This CDR3 reads CASSRSDGSTQYF. The CDR3 nucleotides read TGTGCCAGCAGCCGTTCCGACGGTAGTACGCAGTATTTT.

V usage is TRBV10-3 and J usage is TRBJ2-3; 8 nucleotides agree with TRBD2. CDR1 is ENHRY, CDR2 SYGVKD, per germline. J gave up 2 bases and V 3 bases, and 4 bases lay outside the gene matches. This CDR3 contains 15 residues. The DNA of the CDR3 is TGTGCCATCAGTGACCTTAGCGGGGACACAGATACGCAGTATTTT. It specifies CAISDLSGDTDTQYF.

About this clonotype itself: A much larger clone differs by one base, so this may be a read error. The chain has TRBV7-9 and TRBJ1-1; D remains unclear. Germline V lookup: CDR1 SEHNR, CDR2 FQNEAQ (reference sequence). The V gene lost 2 bases and the J gene lost 3 bases, with 10 bases spanning the gap. The CDR3 totals 14 residues. The CDR3 sequence is CASSLRDGDTEAFF. DNA for the CDR3: TGTGCCAGCAGCTTACGGGATGGTGACACTGAAGCTTTCTTT.

This chain uses TRBV2 with TRBJ2-7, with TRBD1 matching 11 bases. This CDR3 region has 14 residues. V lost 7 bases to trimming and J lost 7 bases; unmatched junction nucleotides: 9. CDR1 is SNHLY and CDR2 is FYNNEI in the germline V gene. The DNA of the CDR3 is TGTGCCAGCACCCGAGGACAGGGGGCAAATGAGCAGTACTTC. Its protein is CASTRGQGANEQYF.

There are a few counts of this clonotype. The chain has TRBV4-3 and TRBJ2-1; a possible D gene is TRBD2 (5 bases). Between the trimmed V and J ends, which lost 0 bases and 3 bases, there was a span of 9 bases. CDR1 is LGHNA, CDR2 YSLEER, per germline. The CDR3 is 15 residues long. The CDR3 bases are TGCGCCAGCAGCCAAGAATACCGGGGCTACAATGAGCAGTTCTTC. It is translated as CASSQEYRGYNEQFF.

The rearrangement links TRBV7-9 to TRBJ1-2; the match to TRBD1 covers 9 bases. Germline V CDR1 and CDR2: SEHNR, FQNEAQ (reference sequence). The CDR3 extends over 14 amino acids. J gave up 7 bases and V 0 bases, and 3 bases lay outside the gene matches. CDR3 in amino acids: CASSLADRGGGYTF. As DNA, the CDR3 is TGTGCCAGCAGCTTAGCGGACAGGGGAGGTGGCTACACCTTC.

The V gene is TRBV4-3, the J gene TRBJ2-4, with TRBD2 matching over 10 bases. V was clipped by 4 bases and J by 0 bases; unmatched bases: 12. The CDR3 runs 19 residues. The germline V gene encodes CDR1 LGHNA and CDR2 YSLEER. The CDR3 loop is CASSLTGTSDRLAKNIQYF. The CDR3 DNA reads as TGCGCCAGCAGCCTTACCGGGACTAGCGATCGTCTAGCCAAAAACATTCAGTACTTC.

The chain carries TRBV12-3 or TRBV12-4 and TRBJ1-1; no clear D gene. The CDR3 length is 13 residues. Trimming removed 7 bases from V and 4 bases from J, with 13 bases in between. Here the CDR3 DNA reads TGTGCCAGCATCCCGCTACGAGGCACTGAAGCTTTCTTT. Amino acids: CASIPLRGTEAFF.

This clonotype has just a few counts. The chain recombines TRBV7-9 with TRBJ1-6; 7 bases line up with TRBD1. The J segment lost 7 bases and the V segment lost 5 bases, leaving 5 bases of the junction unmatched. This CDR3 region has 14 residues. The germline gives CDR1 SEHNR, CDR2 FQNEAQ (reference sequence). The chain's CDR3 is CASSHGGQNSPLHF. The CDR3 region has the DNA TGTGCCAGCAGCCACGGGGGACAGAATTCACCCCTCCACTTT.

This clonotype has more than one count but fewer than ten. This chain links TRBV21-1 with TRBJ2-7; the table's D call of TRBD1 was not tested on the DNA. TRBV21-1 is annotated as a pseudogene. This CDR3 spans 15 amino acids. CDR3 loop: CASSKVGVRLYEQYF. DNA for the CDR3: TGTGCCAGCAGCAAGGTGGGGGTCCGTCTGTACGAGCAGTACTTC.

A note on this clonotype: It may be a read error: a sequence one base away is much more abundant. V and J are TRBV29-1 and TRBJ2-5, with a weak D call TRBD1 (5 bases). The germline V gene has CDR1 SQVTM and CDR2 ANQGSEA. This CDR3 comprises 12 residues. The CDR3 protein is CSVSNGAEAQYF. Written as DNA, the CDR3 is TGCAGCGTTTCCAATGGGGCAGAGGCCCAGTACTTC.

This clonotype was counted between two and nine times. V and J are TRBV11-3 and TRBJ1-1; 8 nucleotides line up with TRBD1. V shed 5 bases and J 1 base; nucleotides not matched to a gene: 6. Germline lookup yields CDR1 SGHNT and CDR2 YENEEA. There are 15 residues in the CDR3. The CDR3 loop reads CASSPGQGSNTEAFF. The CDR3 DNA follows: TGTGCCAGCAGCCCTGGACAGGGATCGAACACTGAAGCTTTCTTT.

The rearrangement links TRBV7-9 to TRBJ1-4, with unresolved D. The CDR3 consists of 15 residues. V was pared by 4 bases and J by 4 bases, with 13 bases between. The germline V gene has CDR1 SEHNR and CDR2 FQNEAQ (reference sequence). CDR3 sequence (DNA): TGTGCCAGCAGCTCCCGGACGGGGAATAATGAAAAACTGTTTTTT. This encodes CASSSRTGNNEKLFF.

The chain links TRBV5-1 to TRBJ2-5; D may be TRBD2 (5 bases). With 2 bases removed from V and 7 bases from J, the gap between germline ends came to 15 bases. This CDR3 has 14 residues. Per germline, CDR1 SGHRS and CDR2 YFSETQ. In DNA, the CDR3 is TGCGCCAGCAGCTTCTCGACGGTGGGAGTGACCCAGTACTTC. Its protein product is CASSFSTVGVTQYF.

This clonotype was observed a handful of times. For the CDR3, the DNA is TGTGCCAGCAGCTTCGTCGAGGAGACCGGCTACACCTTC. Encoded protein: CASSFVEETGYTF. This chain links TRBV7-9 with TRBJ1-2; D unresolved. The V gene lost 3 bases and the J gene lost 8 bases, with 13 bases spanning the gap. The germline CDR1 and CDR2 sequences are SEHNR and FQNEAQ (reference sequence). The CDR3 totals 13 residues.

This clonotype came up many times. The chain recombines TRBV29-1 with TRBJ2-5; D may be TRBD1 or TRBD2 (5 bases each). V was clipped by 7 bases and J by 3 bases, with 12 bases between them. CDR3 length equals 12 residues. Germline assignment: CDR1 SQVTM and CDR2 ANQGSEA. For the CDR3, the DNA is TGCAGCGCGTCCGGGACCGAAGAGACCCAGTACTTC. Protein product: CSASGTEETQYF.

This clonotype was detected a few times. The rearrangement uses TRBV12-3 or TRBV12-4 and TRBJ2-5, with D perhaps being TRBD1 or TRBD2 (5 bases each). The CDR3 is 15 residues long. Deletions cut 0 bases from V and 4 bases from J, with 12 bases between. CDR3 nucleotide sequence: TGTGCCAGCAGTTTAGCTTCCCGGGACGTAGAGACCCAGTACTTC. Protein: CASSLASRDVETQYF.

Concerning this clonotype itself: The germline gene is not matched at one end of the junction; a read error may be the cause. The chain recombines TRBV5-1 with TRBJ2-1; 9 bases are shared with TRBD1. Germline V lookup: CDR1 SGHRS, CDR2 YFSETQ. The CDR3 extends over 14 amino acids. CDR3: CTSSPGQGGDEQFF. The CDR3 DNA is TGCACCAGCAGCCCGGGACAGGGAGGCGATGAGCAGTTCTTC.

The chain is built from TRBV6-6 and TRBJ2-6; 8 bases fit TRBD2. Trimming at V came to 8 bases and at J to 4 bases, leaving 13 bases not matched to a gene. The CDR3 runs to 17 residues. Germline lookup yields CDR1 MNHNY and CDR2 SVGAGI (reference sequence). The CDR3 nucleotides read TGTGCCAGCGCCACCTCGGGGGGGCTGAACGGGGCCAACGTCCTGACTTTC. It encodes CASATSGGLNGANVLTF.

The chain joins TRBV15 to TRBJ1-4, with a possible D match to TRBD1 (5 bases). Germline V gives CDR1 LNHNV, CDR2 YYDKDF (reference sequence). The germline V and J ends were trimmed by 2 bases and 0 bases, with 7 bases remaining between them. The CDR3 is 15 amino acids. The CDR3 DNA sequence: TGTGCCACCAGCAGAAGACAGTCAACTAATGAAAAACTGTTTTTT. Protein: CATSRRQSTNEKLFF.